Presented here are 9 T cell receptor beta chains from one specimen sequenced in a study of blood T cell repertoires in COVID-19. Assay used: immunoSEQ multiplex PCR; TCRdb lists only in-frame clones, some missing. The top ten hold about 2.1% of the sample, which has 100,000 to 150,000 clones, about 86% seen once. The sequenced sample consisted of peripheral blood. The receptors shown here come from a woman aged 45 to 65 with acute or convalescent COVID-19.

The chain is built from TRBV5-1 and TRBJ2-5, with 16 bases aligning to TRBD2. The CDR3 covers 18 residues. Per the germline V gene, CDR1 is SGHRS and CDR2 is YFSETQ. V trimming: 3 bases; J trimming: 2 bases; junction bases outside the gene matches: 7. The CDR3 DNA reads TGCGCCAGCAGCTACCACGGGACTAGCGGGGGGGCGCAAGAGACCCAGTACTTC. Its protein is CASSYHGTSGGAQETQYF.

CDR3: CASSQVTLAGGNEQFF. CDR3 bases: TGCGCCAGCAGCCAAGTGACCCTAGCGGGGGGGAATGAGCAGTTCTTC. The V call is TRBV4-1, the J call TRBJ2-1; 12 nucleotides match TRBD2. Per the germline V gene, CDR1 is MGHRA and CDR2 is YSYEKL. The CDR3 runs to 16 residues. V shed 1 base, J shed 7 bases, and the junction held 5 bases outside the gene matches.

The chain links TRBV5-5 to TRBJ2-6; the D is unclear. V was pared by 0 bases and J by 0 bases, with 4 bases between. CDR3 size: 15 residues. The germline CDR1 and CDR2 sequences are SGHKS and YYEKEE (reference sequence). CDR3 sequence (DNA): TGTGCCAGCAGCTTGGACAACTCTGGGGCCAACGTCCTGACTTTC. Translation gives CASSLDNSGANVLTF. Full variable domain (rest looked up from reference TRBV5-5 and TRBJ2-6): DAGVTQSPTHLIKTRGQQVTLRCSPISGHKSVSWYQQVLGQGPQFIFQYYEKEERGRGNFPDRFSARQFPNYSSELNVNALLLGDSALYLCASSLDNSGANVLTFGAGSRLTVL.

The chain couples TRBV4-3 to TRBJ1-4, with no clear D. CDR1 and CDR2 from the germline V gene are LGHNA and YSLEER. The CDR3 consists of 13 residues. V shed 2 bases and J shed 7 bases, with 8 bases lying between them. CDR3 region: CASSQPGSEKLFF. The CDR3 nucleotides read TGCGCCAGCAGCCAACCGGGGAGTGAAAAACTGTTTTTT.

The chain recombines TRBV5-1 with TRBJ2-2, with TRBD1 matching 10 bases. Germline CDR1 and CDR2: SGHRS and YFSETQ. CDR3 length: 14 residues. V trimming: 4 bases; J trimming: 6 bases; junction bases outside the gene matches: 3. The CDR3 region has the DNA TGCGCCAGCAGCCATGGACAGGGGGCCGGGGAGCTGTTTTTT. Amino acid sequence: CASSHGQGAGELFF.

The chain has TRBV10-3 and TRBJ2-3; a possible D gene is TRBD2 (5 bases). Per the germline V gene, CDR1 is ENHRY and CDR2 is SYGVKD. Between the trimmed V and J ends, which lost 6 bases and 1 base, there was a span of 11 bases. CDR3 length equals 14 residues. DNA of the CDR3: TGTGCCATCAGCCCTAGCTATGGCACAGATACGCAGTATTTT. It is translated as CAISPSYGTDTQYF.

The sample holds one count of this clone. The chain couples TRBV5-1 to TRBJ1-2; D ambiguous. Germline V gives CDR1 SGHRS, CDR2 YFSETQ. Trimming removed 1 base from V and 2 bases from J, with 9 bases in between. The CDR3 is 14 amino acids. CDR3 in DNA: TGCGCCAGCAGCTTGATAGAACAGAACTATGGCTACACCTTC. Amino acids: CASSLIEQNYGYTF.

The chain combines TRBV2 with TRBJ1-2; a possible D gene is TRBD1 (6 bases). The germline CDR1 and CDR2 sequences are SNHLY and FYNNEI. V lost 10 bases and J lost 6, with 15 bases in between. The CDR3 runs to 12 residues. The CDR3 reads CATNPHRDGYTF. CDR3 nucleotides: TGTGCCACCAACCCACACAGGGATGGCTACACCTTC.

The chain uses TRBV18 and TRBJ2-7; 7 nucleotides align to TRBD1. This CDR3 spans 15 amino acids. In germline, CDR1 is KGHSH, CDR2 LQKENI. Unmatched junction bases numbered 8, after V lost 4 bases and J lost 2 bases. The CDR3 region is CASSLQGVPTYEQYF. CDR3 sequence (DNA): TGTGCCAGCTCACTTCAGGGGGTGCCGACCTACGAGCAGTACTTC. Together with reference TRBV18 and TRBJ2-7, the CDR3 gives the full variable domain: NAGVMQNPRHLVRRRGQEARLRCSPMKGHSHVYWYRQLPEEGLKFMVYLQKENIIDESGMPKERFSAEFPKEGPSILRIQQVVRGDSAAYFCASSLQGVPTYEQYFGPGTRLTVT.